The 12 T cell receptor beta chains below come from one sample, sequenced in a study of shared clonotypes between healthy human individuals. Assay: immunoSEQ multiplex PCR; the TCRdb copy retains only in-frame clones and omits some. The table shows about 2.4 million clones, with approximately 93% occurring only once. Sequenced input: naive CD4+ T cells from PBMCs. Subset here: CD45RA+ positively selected. The source of these receptors is a man between 18 and 35 years old in good health. Some clones in this sample may be carry-over from other donors' samples.

This chain uses TRBV7-2 with TRBJ2-2, with unresolved D. Germline CDR1 and CDR2: SGHTA and FQGNSA. The CDR3 spans 15 residues. The V end lost 7 bases, the J end lost 5 bases, and 17 bases lay between the germline ends. As DNA, the CDR3 is TGTGCCAGCATACACCGAGATTATGAGACCGGGGAGCTGTTTTTT. It codes for CASIHRDYETGELFF. Full variable domain (missing parts from reference TRBV7-2 and TRBJ2-2): GAGVSQSPSNKVTEKGKDVELRCDPISGHTALYWYRQSLGQGLEFLIYFQGNSAPDKSGLPSDRFSAERTGGSVSTLTIQRTQQEDSAVYLCASIHRDYETGELFFGEGSRLTVL.

As concerns this clone: At one end, the junction sequence differs from germline, possibly due to a read error. The chain couples TRBV11-2 to TRBJ2-6; no clear D. This CDR3 contains 15 residues. Germline-derived CDR1 and CDR2 are SGHAT and FQNNGV. CDR3 nucleotide sequence: TGTGCCAGCAGCTTCACGGTCTCTGGCGCCAACGTCCTGACTTTC. Translation gives CASSFTVSGANVLTF.

CDR3 nucleotides: TGTGCCAGCCAGAAGGGACTGACCTCCAGTGATGCTTTCTTT. Translating it yields CASQKGLTSSDAFF. The chain uses TRBV11-2 and TRBJ1-1, with D perhaps matching TRBD1 (5 bases). The CDR3 sequence is 14 residues long. The germline V and J ends were trimmed by 8 bases and 11 bases, with 24 bases remaining between them. The germline gives CDR1 SGHAT, CDR2 FQNNGV. Combining the CDR3 with reference TRBV11-2 and TRBJ1-1 gives the whole variable domain EAGVAQSPRYKIIEKRQSVAFWCNPISGHATLYWYQQILGQGPKLLIQFQNNGVVDDSQLPKDRFSAERLKGVDSTLKIQPAKLEDSAVYLCASQKGLTSSDAFFGQGTRLTVV.

J is TRBJ2-3 and V is TRBV27, with 10 positions matching TRBD2. The CDR3 extends over 19 amino acids. Germline trimming cut 2 bases from V and 0 bases from J; bases unmatched to any gene: 11. Germline lookup yields CDR1 MNHEY and CDR2 SMNVEV (reference sequence). Written as DNA, the CDR3 is TGTGCCAGCAGTTTAGGGTGGTCAACGGGACTAGCGAGCACAGATACGCAGTATTTT. It is translated as CASSLGWSTGLASTDTQYF.

V is TRBV9 and J is TRBJ2-5, with a weak D call TRBD2 (6 bases). V was trimmed by 0 bases and J by 4 bases, leaving 10 bases between them. CDR3 length: 14 residues. Germline V CDR1 and CDR2: SGDLS, YYNGEE. The CDR3 protein is CASSVENSGETQYF. The CDR3, as DNA: TGTGCCAGCAGCGTAGAGAATAGCGGAGAGACCCAGTACTTC.

CDR3 DNA sequence: TGCAGCGGACAGGGGGCCGCCTCTCGAGGCAATGAGCAGTTCTTC. Encoded protein: CSGQGAASRGNEQFF. The rearrangement joins TRBV29-1 to TRBJ2-1; TRBD1 matches at 10 bases. J was trimmed by 6 bases and V by 7 bases; bases with no gene match: 12. Germline assignment: CDR1 SQVTM and CDR2 ANQGSEA. This CDR3 comprises 15 residues.

This chain uses TRBV28 with TRBJ1-1; TRBD1 might be the D (5 bases). The V end lost 8 bases, the J end lost 1 base, and 11 bases lay between the germline ends. This CDR3 has 13 amino acids. CDR1 is MDHEN and CDR2 is SYDVKM in the germline V gene. This CDR3 reads CASWGPGNTEAFF. The CDR3 nucleotides are TGTGCCAGCTGGGGCCCAGGGAACACTGAAGCTTTCTTT.

As to this clone: Other nucleotide sequences from this sample produce the same CDR3. This chain connects TRBV18 to TRBJ2-7; 7 nucleotides agree with TRBD1. This CDR3 region has 15 residues. Germline CDR1 and CDR2: KGHSH and LQKENI. V gave up 3 bases and J gave up 0 bases; unmatched junction bases: 5. CDR3 bases: TGTGCCAGCTCACCGTTGGCAGGGGGCTCCTACGAGCAGTACTTC. Translating gives CASSPLAGGSYEQYF.

The rearrangement links TRBV5-1 to TRBJ1-4; D is unresolved. Trimming took 0 bases from V and 7 from J, leaving 13 bases between them. CDR1 and CDR2 from the germline V gene are SGHRS and YFSETQ. This CDR3 has 15 residues. The CDR3 is CASSLVGVYSEKLFF. The CDR3 DNA follows: TGCGCCAGCAGCTTGGTGGGTGTTTATAGTGAAAAACTGTTTTTT. The entire variable domain, with the rest obtained from reference TRBV5-1 and TRBJ1-4, is as follows: KAGVTQTPRYLIKTRGQQVTLSCSPISGHRSVSWYQQTPGQGLQFLFEYFSETQRNKGNFPGRFSGRQFSNSRSEMNVSTLELGDSALYLCASSLVGVYSEKLFFGSGTQLSVL.

Here the CDR3 DNA reads TGTGCCAGCAGCGCGGTCCCAGGGGGGTATAGCACAGATACGCAGTATTTT. Protein product: CASSAVPGGYSTDTQYF. The rearrangement joins TRBV9 to TRBJ2-3, with TRBD1 as a possible D gene (7 bases). CDR1 and CDR2 (germline): SGDLS, YYNGEE. CDR3 length: 17 residues. V shed 3 bases and J shed 0 bases, with 17 bases lying between them.

On this clone: Compared with germline, one end of the junction differs, possibly owing to a read error. V usage is TRBV7-3 and J usage is TRBJ2-5, with 12 bases matching TRBD2. Germline CDR1 reads SGHTA; CDR2 reads FQGTGA. This CDR3 spans 14 amino acids. CDR3 amino acids: CASSSGLAGSGVDF. The CDR3 nucleotides are TGTGCCAGCAGCTCCGGACTAGCGGGGTCCGGTGTGGACTTC.

A word on this clone: The same CDR3 arises from other DNA sequences in this sample as well. This chain joins TRBV5-1 and TRBJ2-2; D is possibly TRBD2 (6 bases). V lost 3 bases to trimming and J lost 3 bases, with 12 bases between them. The germline gives CDR1 SGHRS, CDR2 YFSETQ. The CDR3 runs to 15 residues. The CDR3 nucleotides are TGCGCCAGCAGCTGGGGCGGGGCGGACACCGGGGAGCTGTTTTTT. Its translation is CASSWGGADTGELFF.